What follows are 27 T cell receptor beta chains derived from one specimen sequenced in a study of post-analysis software for immune sequencing data. These receptors' targets are unknown. Broader study findings: TRBV5-6, TRBV5-1 and TRBV20-1 were among four or five TRBV segments more frequent in patients than controls.

The library was made from cDNA and included unique molecular identifiers. TCRdb passed the PCR reads through MiXCR, listing each CDR3 protein once. The top ten clones hold roughly 13% of a sample with approximately 350,000 distinct CDR3 sequences, less than 35% of them seen once. Source material: blood. The receptors shown here come from a girl between 10 and 17 years old with multiple sclerosis.

The V and J genes are TRBV4-1 and TRBJ1-1; no firm D call. Germline values: CDR1 MGHRA, CDR2 YSYEKL. The CDR3 is 13 residues long. V was cut by 1 base and J by 7 bases, with 10 bases left in between. CDR3 sequence (DNA): TGCGCCAGCAGCCAAGTGGTGCGCAGTGAAGCTTTCTTT. It codes for CASSQVVRSEAFF.

Points on this clonotype: This sequence may be a read error, since a much larger clone differs from it by one base. The J gene is TRBJ2-3, the V gene TRBV12-3 or TRBV12-4; TRBD2 matches at 14 bases. The length of the CDR3 is 16 residues. After removal of 5 bases from V and 7 bases from J, the junction contained 8 bases not matched to a gene. DNA of the CDR3: TGTGCCAGCAGTCCACCGGGACTAGCGGGGGCTAATACGCAGTATTTT. The encoded protein is CASSPPGLAGANTQYF.

The gene calls are TRBV5-1 and TRBJ2-7, with D perhaps given as TRBD1 or TRBD2 (5 bases each). The V and J ends lost 4 bases and 3 bases respectively, with 14 bases between them. Germline CDR1 is SGHRS and CDR2 is YFSETQ. This CDR3 contains 14 residues. CDR3 sequence: CASSPGTPNYEQYF. CDR3 nucleotides: TGCGCCAGCAGCCCCGGGACCCCAAACTACGAGCAGTACTTC.

This clonotype was seen a few times. V and J are TRBV29-1 and TRBJ2-3; D is perhaps TRBD1 or TRBD2 (5 bases each). The V end lost 3 bases, the J end lost 2 bases, and 9 bases lay between the germline ends. Germline CDR1 SQVTM, CDR2 ANQGSEA. The CDR3 runs 13 residues. The CDR3 bases are TGCAGCGTTGAGGGGGTCAACACAGATACGCAGTATTTT. Its protein is CSVEGVNTDTQYF.

The V gene is TRBV7-2, the J gene TRBJ2-3; unclear D gene. The length of the CDR3 is 12 residues. CDR1 and CDR2 from the germline V gene are SGHTA and FQGNSA. The V gene lost 5 bases and the J gene lost 2 bases, with 5 bases spanning the gap. CDR3 sequence: CTSSLYTDTQYF. In DNA form, the CDR3 reads TGTACCAGCAGCCTCTACACAGATACGCAGTATTTT.

The V gene is TRBV20-1, the J gene TRBJ1-5; the D is unclear. The CDR3 runs 14 residues. Germline CDR1 and CDR2: DFQATT and SNEGSKA (reference sequence). V was shortened by 2 bases and J by 0 bases, with 8 bases between the two germline ends. For the CDR3, the DNA is TGCAGTGCTAGACAACCAGATAGCAATCAGCCCCAGCATTTT. Residues: CSARQPDSNQPQHF.

This chain joins TRBV7-3 and TRBJ1-1; TRBD1 might be the D (5 bases). This CDR3 is built from 17 residues. Trimming stripped 0 bases from V and 0 bases from J, with 14 bases between. From germline, CDR1 is SGHTA and CDR2 FQGTGA. In nucleotides, the CDR3 is TGTGCCAGCAGCTTAACGAGTGGGGGACTCATGAACACTGAAGCTTTCTTT. Its translation: CASSLTSGGLMNTEAFF.

This clonotype has just a few counts. This chain joins TRBV9 and TRBJ2-5; TRBD2 aligns across 8 bases. The CDR3 runs 16 residues. Trimming at V came to 3 bases and at J to 3 bases, leaving 10 bases not matched to a gene. Germline V gives CDR1 SGDLS, CDR2 YYNGEE. Here the CDR3 DNA reads TGTGCCAGCAGCGGACATGACAGCGGGGGTGAAGAGACCCAGTACTTC. Translation gives CASSGHDSGGEETQYF.

This clonotype was seen just once. A read error may produce the germline difference seen at one junction end. This rearrangement joins TRBV12-3 or TRBV12-4 to TRBJ1-6, with unresolved D. The CDR3 runs 15 residues. CDR3 nucleotides: TGTGCCAGCAGTTTAGCAGGAATCCATAATTCACCCCTTCACTTT. This sequence encodes CASSLAGIHNSPLHF.

The chain links TRBV20-1 to TRBJ2-1; 14 nucleotides line up with TRBD2. This CDR3 is 16 amino acids long. V lost 6 bases, J lost 2 bases, and 6 bases stayed unmatched. Germline CDR1 is DFQATT and CDR2 is SNEGSKA (reference sequence). As DNA, the CDR3 is TGCAGTGCAGGGACTAGCGGGGGACCTACCTACAATGAGCAGTTCTTC. Translating it yields CSAGTSGGPTYNEQFF.

This clonotype was seen at least ten times. The chain employs TRBV7-2 and TRBJ1-2; no firm D call. CDR1 is SGHTA and CDR2 is FQGNSA in the germline V gene. The CDR3 sequence is 12 residues long. V was clipped by 2 bases and J by 1 base, with 2 bases between them. CDR3 region: CASSLNNYGYTF. CDR3 bases: TGTGCCAGCAGCTTAAATAACTATGGCTACACCTTC.

Only a few counts were recorded for this clonotype. The chain carries TRBV7-2 and TRBJ2-1, with D possibly TRBD2 on 5 matching bases. The V and J ends lost 1 base and 6 bases respectively, with 10 bases between them. This CDR3 has 14 amino acids. Looked up from germline, CDR1 is SGHTA and CDR2 is FQGNSA. The CDR3 region is CASSLGSGVNEQFF. The CDR3 DNA follows: TGTGCCAGCAGCTTAGGGTCCGGGGTCAATGAGCAGTTCTTC.

A single count supports this clonotype. The J gene is TRBJ2-1, the V gene TRBV27; 12 nucleotides match TRBD2. The CDR3 is made up of 16 amino acids. Germline CDR1 reads MNHEY; CDR2 reads SMNVEV (reference sequence). Losses at the gene ends were 5 bases for V and 6 bases for J; bases not matched to a gene: 8. CDR3 loop: CASSPLTSGSRNEQFF. The CDR3 bases are TGTGCCAGCAGTCCTCTGACTAGCGGGAGCCGCAATGAGCAGTTCTTC.

This rearrangement joins TRBV5-5 to TRBJ1-1; D gene uncertain. V lost 2 bases to trimming and J lost 8 bases, with 13 bases between them. The CDR3 covers 13 residues. From germline, CDR1 is SGHKS and CDR2 YYEKEE (reference sequence). CDR3: CASSFRDPQEAFF. The DNA for the CDR3 is TGTGCCAGCAGCTTTCGTGACCCTCAAGAAGCTTTCTTT. Combining the CDR3 with reference TRBV5-5 and TRBJ1-1 gives the whole variable domain DAGVTQSPTHLIKTRGQQVTLRCSPISGHKSVSWYQQVLGQGPQFIFQYYEKEERGRGNFPDRFSARQFPNYSSELNVNALLLGDSALYLCASSFRDPQEAFFGQGTRLTVV.

The rearrangement uses TRBV10-3 and TRBJ2-1; the match to TRBD1 covers 8 bases. V lost 11 bases and J lost 5; bases outside the gene matches: 8. The CDR3 runs to 13 residues. Germline CDR1 is ENHRY and CDR2 is SYGVKD. CDR3 residues: CALGQGENNEQFF. The CDR3 nucleotides read TGTGCCCTCGGACAGGGAGAAAACAATGAGCAGTTCTTC.

V and J are TRBV9 and TRBJ1-1; 10 positions match TRBD1. The CDR3 spans 15 residues. V lost 2 bases, J lost 4 bases, and 5 bases stayed unmatched. CDR1 and CDR2 (germline): SGDLS, YYNGEE. This CDR3 is CASSVGDRGPTEAFF. The CDR3 region has the DNA TGTGCCAGCAGCGTGGGCGACAGGGGGCCCACTGAAGCTTTCTTT.

This clonotype has just a few counts. The gene calls are TRBV5-1 and TRBJ2-3; D gene uncertain. V was trimmed by 7 bases and J by 3 bases, leaving 12 bases between them. The CDR3 runs to 13 residues. Germline lookup yields CDR1 SGHRS and CDR2 YFSETQ. CDR3 in amino acids: CASRNSLTDTQYF. CDR3 DNA: TGCGCCAGCCGTAACAGTTTGACAGATACGCAGTATTTT.

This clonotype was detected a few times. The chain combines TRBV20-1 with TRBJ1-6; D gene unclear. The CDR3 is 14 residues long. The ends were cut back, 1 base at V and 6 bases at J, with 10 bases in the middle. Germline-derived CDR1 and CDR2 are DFQATT and SNEGSKA (reference sequence). CDR3 in amino acids: CSARGPRLNSPLHF. The CDR3 DNA sequence: TGCAGTGCTAGAGGGCCTAGGCTTAATTCACCCCTCCACTTT.

The J gene is TRBJ2-2, the V gene TRBV29-1; 7 nucleotides agree with TRBD2. After removal of 4 bases from V and 6 bases from J, the junction contained 14 bases not matched to a gene. The CDR3 has 16 amino acids. CDR1 and CDR2 from the germline V gene are SQVTM and ANQGSEA. CDR3: CSVVLMWGGGAGELFF. CDR3 coding DNA: TGCAGCGTTGTCCTGATGTGGGGCGGGGGTGCCGGGGAGCTGTTTTTT.

This clonotype was counted a few times. The chain carries TRBV4-1 and TRBJ1-5; weak D call: TRBD1 (6 bases). V was shortened by 1 base and J by 7 bases, with 11 bases between the two germline ends. This CDR3 region has 14 residues. The germline CDR1 and CDR2 sequences are MGHRA and YSYEKL. The CDR3 loop is CASSQASRGQPQHF. Written as DNA, the CDR3 is TGCGCCAGCAGCCAAGCATCCAGGGGACAGCCCCAGCATTTT.

The sample holds a few counts of this clonotype. The chain joins TRBV3-1 to TRBJ1-1; D gene uncertain. The germline CDR1 and CDR2 sequences are LGHDT and YNNKEL (reference sequence). The CDR3 consists of 13 residues. Between the trimmed V and J ends, which lost 4 bases and 0 bases, there was a span of 6 bases. The CDR3 DNA reads TGTGCCAGCAGCCTCCCACTGAACACTGAAGCTTTCTTT. Its translation: CASSLPLNTEAFF.

V and J are TRBV20-1 and TRBJ2-7; the D gene could be TRBD1 or TRBD2 (6 bases each). This CDR3 has 15 residues. Germline assignment: CDR1 DFQATT and CDR2 SNEGSKA (reference sequence). The germline V and J ends were trimmed by 6 bases and 9 bases, with 27 bases remaining between them. The CDR3 DNA reads as TGCAGTGCCGACAGGATGGGGGAGGTGGAATCGGGGCAGTACGTC. This encodes CSADRMGEVESGQYV.

This clonotype was observed a few times. V usage is TRBV10-3 and J usage is TRBJ2-7; D unresolved. Germline CDR1 reads ENHRY; CDR2 reads SYGVKD. The V end lost 7 bases, the J end lost 4 bases, and 26 bases lay between the germline ends. CDR3 length: 17 residues. The CDR3 sequence: CAITPSAIGSITYEQYF. The CDR3 DNA is TGTGCCATCACCCCGTCCGCCATTGGTTCCATTACTTACGAGCAGTACTTC.

This clonotype was seen a handful of times. V is TRBV5-1 and J is TRBJ1-1; 9 bases agree with TRBD1. The CDR3 consists of 16 residues. Germline CDR1 and CDR2: SGHRS and YFSETQ. Losses at the gene ends were 4 bases for V and 0 bases for J; bases not matched to a gene: 7. CDR3 sequence: CASSPRDRVMNTEAFF. The CDR3 nucleotides read TGCGCCAGCAGCCCCCGGGACAGGGTCATGAACACTGAAGCTTTCTTT.

This clonotype was observed a handful of times. V gene TRBV5-1 combines with J gene TRBJ2-2, with TRBD2 as a possible D gene (6 bases). The germline CDR1 and CDR2 sequences are SGHRS and YFSETQ. V lost 4 bases and J 0 bases, leaving 13 bases between the germline ends. CDR3 length: 16 residues. CDR3 nucleotides: TGCGCCAGCAGCCCACGGACTAATTCGAACACCGGGGAGCTGTTTTTT. Protein sequence: CASSPRTNSNTGELFF.

This clonotype appeared a few times. The chain carries TRBV7-6 and TRBJ2-7; 9 bases map to TRBD1. This CDR3 region has 15 residues. Germline V CDR1 and CDR2: SGHVS, FNYEAQ. J gave up 7 bases and V 0 bases, and 7 bases lay outside the gene matches. CDR3 protein: CASSLASLTGGEQYF. In DNA, the CDR3 is TGTGCCAGCAGCTTAGCGTCGTTGACAGGGGGGGAGCAGTACTTC. The whole variable domain, remainder taken from reference TRBV7-6 and TRBJ2-7, is GAGVSQSPRYKVTKRGQDVALRCDPISGHVSLYWYRQALGQGPEFLTYFNYEAQQDKSGLPNDRFSAERPEGSISTLTIQRTEQRDSAMYRCASSLASLTGGEQYFGPGTRLTVT.

The rearrangement uses TRBV12-3 or TRBV12-4 and TRBJ2-7; possibly TRBD2 for D (5 bases). The germline V and J ends were trimmed by 9 bases and 0 bases, with 15 bases remaining between them. This CDR3 region has 14 residues. The CDR3 nucleotides read TGTGCCAGTAGCCCAACCGGGGACTCCTACGAGCAGTACTTC. Translation: CASSPTGDSYEQYF.